These T cell receptor beta chains were read from a single sample in a study of human T cells and chemical hapten exposure. TCRdb itself ran the RACE reads through MiXCR, one entry per CDR3 protein. The sample holds 100,000 or so distinct CDR3 sequences, 9.5% to 12% seen once. The sequenced sample was whole blood, obtained in connection with sensitization to the hapten diphenylcyclopropenone (DPC). All receptors derive from a woman aged 40 to 49 with alopecia areata. Some clones in this sample may be carry-over from other donors' samples. The CDR3 runs from the conserved cysteine through the conserved F or W. Fields, in order: clone size, V gene, J gene, D gene, CDR3 DNA, CDR3 protein. A D gene is named only where the DNA matches it firmly. Some rows have no size entry. The others give once, few or many, or a class for an expanded clone.

size: few
V: TRBV4-1
J: TRBJ2-3
D: TRBD1
DNA: TGCGCCAGCAGCCCTTTGACAGGGGCAGATACGCAGTATTTT
CDR3: CASSPLTGADTQYF

size: few
V: TRBV28
J: TRBJ2-3
D: TRBD2
DNA: TGTGCCAGCAGTCGACCGTTAGCGGGCCGCACAGATACGCAGTATTTT
CDR3: CASSRPLAGRTDTQYF

size: NA
V: TRBV7-9
J: TRBJ1-4
D: NA
DNA: TGTGCCAGCAGCTTAGAAGGGCGCTTCGGTGAAAAACTGTTTTTT
CDR3: CASSLEGRFGEKLFF

size: many
V: TRBV20-1
J: TRBJ2-1
D: NA
DNA: TGCAGTGCTAGAGGTTCTGGGCGTTTATACAATGAGCAGTTCTTC
CDR3: CSARGSGRLYNEQFF

size: few
V: TRBV10-2
J: TRBJ2-5
D: NA
DNA: TGCGCCAGCAGTGAGCCCAGTAGAGGGAAAGAGACCCAGTACTTC
CDR3: CASSEPSRGKETQYF

size: few
V: TRBV9
J: TRBJ1-1
D: TRBD1
DNA: TGTGCCAGCAGCGTTGTAGGGGAGGGGGCGCGGGACACTGAAGCTTTCTTT
CDR3: CASSVVGEGARDTEAFF

size: many
V: TRBV28
J: TRBJ2-5
D: NA
DNA: TGTGCCAGCAGACAGGCTCAAGAGACCCAGTACTTC
CDR3: CASRQAQETQYF

size: many
V: TRBV7-2
J: TRBJ2-3
D: NA
DNA: TGTGCCAGCAGGTATCAGGGCACAGATACGCAGTATTTT
CDR3: CASRYQGTDTQYF

size: NA
V: TRBV10-2
J: TRBJ2-1
D: NA
DNA: TGCGCCAGCACCGATAGCGTTCCTGGTGAGCAGTTCTTC
CDR3: CASTDSVPGEQFF

size: NA
V: TRBV20-1
J: TRBJ2-2
D: TRBD2
DNA: TGCAGTGCTAGTCCGTCGATACTAGCGGGCGCCCGATCGTTTTTT
CDR3: CSASPSILAGARSFF

size: many
V: TRBV4-2
J: TRBJ2-7
D: NA
DNA: TGTGCCAGCAGCCAAGAAGGGAGCGCAAAGGGAGAGCAGTACTTC
CDR3: CASSQEGSAKGEQYF

size: NA
V: TRBV20-1
J: TRBJ2-5
D: NA
DNA: TGCAGTGTTCCAGGGGTTAACCAAGAGACCCAGTACTTC
CDR3: CSVPGVNQETQYF

size: NA
V: TRBV28
J: TRBJ1-1
D: NA
DNA: TGTGCCAGCAGTTTTGAGGGTGTGAACACTGAAGCTTTCTTT
CDR3: CASSFEGVNTEAFF

size: few
V: TRBV9
J: TRBJ2-5
D: NA
DNA: TGTGCCAGCAGCGTCTCGGAGACCCAGTACTTC
CDR3: CASSVSETQYF

size: many
V: TRBV7-2
J: TRBJ1-5
D: NA
DNA: TGTGCCAGCAGCCGAGGACAGAACGCGGACCGGCCCCAGCATTTT
CDR3: CASSRGQNADRPQHF

size: few
V: TRBV27
J: TRBJ1-5
D: NA
DNA: TGTGCCACCAAAGGGAGGGGAGACCGCGCCGATCAGCCCCAGCATTTT
CDR3: CATKGRGDRADQPQHF

size: many
V: TRBV29-1
J: TRBJ2-2
D: NA
DNA: TGCAGCGTTGTGAGGGACACCGGGGAGCTGTTTTTT
CDR3: CSVVRDTGELFF

size: many
V: TRBV12-3/TRBV12-4
J: TRBJ1-1
D: TRBD1
DNA: TGTGCCAGCAGTTGGGGGACAGGGTGGGCTGAAGCTTTCTTT
CDR3: CASSWGTGWAEAFF

size: many
V: TRBV2
J: TRBJ2-3
D: TRBD2
DNA: TGTGCCAGCAGCGCACGGGGGGAAGTTACGCAGTATTTT
CDR3: CASSARGEVTQYF

size: NA
V: TRBV30
J: TRBJ2-7
D: TRBD2
DNA: TGTGCCTGTGAGCGGGGGGGCCGGGTATACGAGCAGTACTTC
CDR3: CACERGGRVYEQYF

size: many
V: TRBV27
J: TRBJ2-5
D: NA
DNA: TGTGCCAGCAGTTTACGGGCTAGATCTCAGGGGGGGCCCCAAGAGACCCAGTACTTC
CDR3: CASSLRARSQGGPQETQYF

size: many
V: TRBV7-3
J: TRBJ1-4
D: TRBD1
DNA: TGTGCCAGCAGCTCGACAGGGGGTGGTAATGAAAAACTGTTTTTT
CDR3: CASSSTGGGNEKLFF

size: few
V: TRBV27
J: TRBJ2-1
D: TRBD2
DNA: TGTGCCAGCATCCCTGGGGGACTAGCGGGATTCAGCTCCTACAATGAGCAGTTCTTC
CDR3: CASIPGGLAGFSSYNEQFF

size: many
V: TRBV2
J: TRBJ1-1
D: NA
DNA: TGTGCCAGCAGCGCATCGGGGGCCAGGAACACTGAAGCTTTCTTT
CDR3: CASSASGARNTEAFF

size: few
V: TRBV12-3/TRBV12-4
J: TRBJ1-1
D: NA
DNA: TGTGCCAGCAGTTGGGGACGCACTGAAGCTTTCTTT
CDR3: CASSWGRTEAFF

size: few
V: TRBV4-3
J: TRBJ1-1
D: NA
DNA: TGCGCCAGCAGCCAATCAGCGGTGGGGGCCGAAGAAGCTTTCTTT
CDR3: CASSQSAVGAEEAFF

size: many
V: TRBV7-2
J: TRBJ2-3
D: TRBD2
DNA: TGTGCCAGCAGCTCGGGACTAGCGGGAGACACAGATACGCAGTATTTT
CDR3: CASSSGLAGDTDTQYF

size: NA
V: TRBV28
J: TRBJ2-7
D: TRBD2
DNA: TGTGCCAGCAGGCTAGCGGGGGGGCCCGGCGAGCAGTACTTC
CDR3: CASRLAGGPGEQYF

size: NA
V: TRBV7-2
J: TRBJ2-5
D: TRBD1
DNA: TGTGCCAGCAGCCCCGGGACAGGGACGTACCAAGAGACCCAGCACTTC
CDR3: CASSPGTGTYQETQHF

size: few
V: TRBV5-1
J: TRBJ2-1
D: NA
DNA: TGCGCCAGCACCGGCGGGACCTCCTACAATGAGCAGTTCTTC
CDR3: CASTGGTSYNEQFF

size: NA
V: TRBV6-1
J: TRBJ2-7
D: NA
DNA: TGTGCCAGCAGGGCCGGACTAAGGCCCCTCGACGAGCAGTACTTC
CDR3: CASRAGLRPLDEQYF

size: NA
V: TRBV20-1
J: TRBJ2-4
D: TRBD1
DNA: TGCAGTGCGGCGTACAGGGGATTAGCCAAAAACATTCAGTACTTC
CDR3: CSAAYRGLAKNIQYF

size: NA
V: TRBV29-1
J: TRBJ1-1
D: NA
DNA: TGCGGGGGGGGAGACACTGAAGCTTTCTTT
CDR3: CGGGDTEAFF

size: NA
V: TRBV4-2
J: TRBJ2-1
D: NA
DNA: TGTGCCAGCAGCCTGGGAGGGGGGAGTACCGGGAATGAGCAGTTCTTC
CDR3: CASSLGGGSTGNEQFF

size: NA
V: TRBV20-1
J: TRBJ1-1
D: NA
DNA: TGCAGTGCTATGTCCCGGGTGGGGCGGAACACTGAAGCTTTCTTT
CDR3: CSAMSRVGRNTEAFF

size: few
V: TRBV5-6
J: TRBJ2-1
D: NA
DNA: TGTGCCAGCAGCTTGTACGTGGGCCCCTCCTACAATGAGCAGTTCTTC
CDR3: CASSLYVGPSYNEQFF

size: many
V: TRBV20-1
J: TRBJ1-5
D: NA
DNA: TGCAGTGCTAGAGAGACGGGCCGGGCCAATCAGCCCCAGCATTTT
CDR3: CSARETGRANQPQHF

size: NA
V: TRBV20-1
J: TRBJ2-4
D: NA
DNA: TGCAGTGCGTCCCTCAGGGAACTAGCCAAAAACATTCAGTACTTC
CDR3: CSASLRELAKNIQYF

size: many
V: TRBV20-1
J: TRBJ2-1
D: NA
DNA: TGCAGTGCAACCGAGCATCAGGGCGCTGAGCAGTTCTTC
CDR3: CSATEHQGAEQFF

size: many
V: TRBV7-2
J: TRBJ2-2
D: NA
DNA: TGTGCCAGCAGCGGCACGATAGGGAGTTCCGGGGAGCTGTTTTTT
CDR3: CASSGTIGSSGELFF

size: few
V: TRBV29-1
J: TRBJ1-5
D: NA
DNA: TGCAGCGTTGCGGGTTCCAATCAGCCCCAGCATTTT
CDR3: CSVAGSNQPQHF

size: few
V: TRBV18
J: TRBJ1-1
D: NA
DNA: TGTGCCAGCTCACCACGCCGGGGGGCGGACACTGAAGCTTTCTTT
CDR3: CASSPRRGADTEAFF

size: few
V: TRBV29-1
J: TRBJ2-5
D: TRBD1
DNA: TGCACCTATACCCACAGGGGCGCAGAGACCCAGTACTTC
CDR3: CTYTHRGAETQYF

size: many
V: TRBV7-9
J: TRBJ2-2
D: TRBD1
DNA: TGTGCCAGCAGCCAACCTCAGGGGGCCGGGGAGCTGTTTTTT
CDR3: CASSQPQGAGELFF

size: NA
V: TRBV27
J: TRBJ2-5
D: TRBD1
DNA: TGTGCCAGCGCCTGGGCCGGACAGGGAAAAGAGACCCAGTACTTC
CDR3: CASAWAGQGKETQYF

size: NA
V: TRBV28
J: TRBJ1-6
D: NA
DNA: TGTGCCATCAGTTTAAGGTCCGGGCGAAATTCACCCCTCCACTTT
CDR3: CAISLRSGRNSPLHF

size: many
V: TRBV7-9
J: TRBJ1-3
D: NA
DNA: TGTGCCAGCAGCACCGACAGCCGCTCTGGAAACACCATATATTTT
CDR3: CASSTDSRSGNTIYF

size: NA
V: TRBV4-2
J: TRBJ2-7
D: NA
DNA: TGTGCCAGCAGCCAAGATCGGGGGTCCTACGAGCAGTACTTC
CDR3: CASSQDRGSYEQYF

size: many
V: TRBV25-1
J: TRBJ1-2
D: NA
DNA: TGTGCCAGCACTCCTTGGGAGGGGGACTATGGCTACACCTTC
CDR3: CASTPWEGDYGYTF